The 21 T cell receptor beta chains in this list originate from one sample, sequenced in a study of T-cell memory formation after mild COVID-19. Using its own MiXCR run on the 5' RACE reads, TCRdb lists one record per CDR3 protein. This sample yields about 410,000 distinct CDR3 sequences, of which approximately 19% are seen a single time; about 22% belongs to the top ten. The sequencing sample was made of PBMCs or a T cell subset sorted from them (not recorded which). These receptors were collected from a man younger than 35 who had mild COVID-19 (a few samples of this study predate the infection). Cell type and time point are not known.

This clonotype was seen only a few times. The chain carries TRBV20-1 and TRBJ2-2; possibly TRBD2 for D (5 bases). The CDR3 is made up of 14 amino acids. V was shortened by 5 bases and J by 8 bases, with 18 bases between the two germline ends. CDR1 and CDR2 from the germline V gene are DFQATT and SNEGSKA (reference sequence). CDR3 DNA: TGCAGTGCTCAAGATCGAGGGAGCCAGGGGGAGCTGTTTTTT. Translating it yields CSAQDRGSQGELFF.

This chain uses TRBV12-3 or TRBV12-4 with TRBJ1-2, with D maybe TRBD1 (5 bases). The CDR3 length is 14 residues. V was clipped by 6 bases and J by 3 bases, with 14 bases between them. The CDR3 DNA sequence: TGTGCCAGCAGCCCCCGGGACGGGTACTATGGCTACACCTTC. It specifies CASSPRDGYYGYTF.

The chain carries TRBV7-3 and TRBJ1-5; no reliable D call. V lost 1 base and J lost 4, with 11 bases in between. The CDR3 loop spans 15 amino acids. Germline V gives CDR1 SGHTA, CDR2 FQGTGA. CDR3 bases: TGTGCCAGCAGCTTAAGCACTTTGGGGAATCAGCCCCAGCATTTT. Its protein is CASSLSTLGNQPQHF.

This chain connects TRBV12-3 or TRBV12-4 to TRBJ2-7; possible D gene TRBD1, 6 bases. The CDR3 consists of 14 residues. V was pared by 7 bases and J by 2 bases, with 15 bases between. Here the CDR3 DNA reads TGTGCCAGCACCCGATGGGACACTCCCTACGAGCAGTACTTC. Protein: CASTRWDTPYEQYF.

Many counts were recorded for this clonotype. The chain couples TRBV7-2 to TRBJ2-5, with 10 bases that match TRBD2. There are 16 residues in the CDR3. J gave up 4 bases and V 4 bases, and 9 bases lay outside the gene matches. Germline CDR1 is SGHTA and CDR2 is FQGNSA. CDR3 in DNA: TGTGCCAGCAGCTCCCTTGGGGCTAGCGGGGGAGAGACCCAGTACTTC. It is translated as CASSSLGASGGETQYF.

This clonotype was observed a handful of times. The chain carries TRBV5-1 and TRBJ2-1, with D perhaps matching TRBD1 or TRBD2 (5 bases each). The CDR3 length is 15 residues. CDR1 SGHRS and CDR2 YFSETQ come from the germline V gene. V was pared by 9 bases and J by 9 bases, with 25 bases between. The CDR3 is CATTYRDVGLGEQFF. The DNA for the CDR3 is TGCGCCACCACCTACCGGGACGTAGGTTTAGGTGAGCAGTTCTTC. Full variable domain (remainder filled in from reference TRBV5-1 and TRBJ2-1): KAGVTQTPRYLIKTRGQQVTLSCSPISGHRSVSWYQQTPGQGLQFLFEYFSETQRNKGNFPGRFSGRQFSNSRSEMNVSTLELGDSALYLCATTYRDVGLGEQFFGPGTRLTVL.

This clonotype was seen only a few times. The chain recombines TRBV12-3 or TRBV12-4 with TRBJ1-2, with D possibly matching TRBD1 (6 bases). The length of the CDR3 is 11 residues. Trimming left V 5 bases short and J 8 bases short, with 9 bases between. CDR3 loop: CASSTGTGYTF. In nucleotides, the CDR3 is TGTGCCAGCAGTACAGGGACCGGCTACACCTTC.

The rearrangement joins TRBV6-2 or TRBV6-3 to TRBJ2-7, with TRBD2 identical over 7 bases. Germline trimming cut 2 bases from V and 4 bases from J; bases unmatched to any gene: 11. Germline-derived CDR1 and CDR2 are MNHEY and SVGEGT. This CDR3 spans 16 amino acids. The CDR3 loop is CASSYTQAGLRYEQYV. In DNA form, the CDR3 reads TGTGCCAGCAGTTACACCCAAGCGGGACTACGATACGAGCAGTACGTC.

The rearrangement uses TRBV6-5 and TRBJ1-2; D unclear. The length of the CDR3 is 13 residues. Trimming removed 4 bases from V and 7 bases from J, with 13 bases in between. Germline V gene data show CDR1 as MNHEY and CDR2 as SVGAGI. The CDR3 region is CASSSRSIPGYTF. The CDR3 region has the DNA TGTGCCAGCAGTTCCCGGTCCATTCCTGGCTACACCTTC.

The V gene is TRBV4-1, the J gene TRBJ2-4; D could derive from TRBD1 or TRBD2 (6 bases each). The CDR3 loop spans 14 amino acids. The germline gives CDR1 MGHRA, CDR2 YSYEKL. Trimming stripped 0 bases from V and 5 bases from J, with 8 bases between. The CDR3 spells CASSQEGGQNIQYF. CDR3 in DNA: TGCGCCAGCAGCCAAGAGGGGGGCCAAAACATTCAGTACTTC.

This clonotype has just a few counts. The chain uses TRBV9 and TRBJ2-1, with D perhaps given as TRBD1 or TRBD2 (6 bases each). This CDR3 is built from 15 residues. V was pared by 4 bases and J by 6 bases, with 17 bases between. Germline V gives CDR1 SGDLS, CDR2 YYNGEE. The CDR3 coding sequence is TGTGCCAGCAGCCCCGTGGCAGGGGAGGTCAATGAGCAGTTCTTC. Protein: CASSPVAGEVNEQFF.

The V call is TRBV7-6, the J call TRBJ2-3; 10 bases align to TRBD2. Germline V gene sequence: CDR1 SGHVS, CDR2 FNYEAQ. The CDR3 sequence is 16 residues long. J lost 0 bases, V lost 7 bases, and 7 bases had no gene match. The CDR3 is CASNPLAGASTDTQYF. The CDR3 DNA reads TGTGCCAGCAACCCCCTAGCGGGGGCTAGCACAGATACGCAGTATTTT.

There are a few counts of this clonotype. The chain joins TRBV10-3 to TRBJ2-2; 8 bases fit TRBD1. This CDR3 has 15 amino acids. With 9 bases clipped from V and 2 bases from J, the junction kept 8 bases outside the gene matches. Germline-derived CDR1 and CDR2 are ENHRY and SYGVKD. CDR3 residues: CAITSGTGNTGELFF. The CDR3, as DNA: TGTGCCATTACCTCCGGGACAGGAAACACCGGGGAGCTGTTTTTT.

The V gene is TRBV7-3, the J gene TRBJ2-1; no definite D call. V lost 7 bases and J 0 bases, leaving 13 bases between the germline ends. Germline V lookup: CDR1 SGHTA, CDR2 FQGTGA. The CDR3 length is 15 residues. This chain's CDR3 is CASMQQPGSYNEQFF. The CDR3 coding sequence is TGTGCCAGCATGCAACAGCCCGGCTCCTACAATGAGCAGTTCTTC.

The chain combines TRBV28 with TRBJ1-2, with D unclear. V lost 5 bases to trimming and J lost 4 bases, with 11 bases between them. CDR3 size: 13 residues. In germline, CDR1 is MDHEN, CDR2 SYDVKM. CDR3 DNA: TGTGCCAGCAGTCCTATGGCCTCCTATGGCTACACCTTC. Amino acids: CASSPMASYGYTF.

This clonotype was picked up a small number of times. The chain uses TRBV20-1 and TRBJ2-1; 11 positions agree with TRBD2. CDR1 and CDR2 from the germline V gene are DFQATT and SNEGSKA (reference sequence). The junction had 19 bases not matched to a gene; V was cut back by 0 bases and J by 3 bases. This CDR3 contains 21 residues. The CDR3 here is CSARDLGGGRGSGGDYNEQFF. DNA for the CDR3: TGCAGTGCTAGAGATCTTGGTGGAGGGAGAGGTAGCGGGGGGGACTACAATGAGCAGTTCTTC.

This clonotype was seen at least ten times. The chain combines TRBV7-6 with TRBJ1-2; no clear D. In germline, CDR1 is SGHVS, CDR2 FNYEAQ. This CDR3 contains 13 residues. V was clipped by 1 base and J by 4 bases, with 7 bases between them. The CDR3 protein is CASSLVQSYGYTF. The CDR3 DNA reads TGTGCCAGCAGCTTAGTACAGAGCTATGGCTACACCTTC.

V gene TRBV4-1 combines with J gene TRBJ2-3, with 9 bases lining up with TRBD1. The CDR3 has 14 residues. The V gene end was trimmed by 4 bases and the J gene end by 4 bases; junction bases not matched to a gene: 3. Germline lookup yields CDR1 MGHRA and CDR2 YSYEKL. The CDR3 bases are TGCGCCAGCAGCCGGGGACAGGGTGCAGATACGCAGTATTTT. Its translation: CASSRGQGADTQYF.

This clonotype was counted between two and nine times. The chain employs TRBV2 and TRBJ1-2; D is unresolved. There are 15 residues in the CDR3. V lost 1 base and J 0 bases, leaving 9 bases between the germline ends. CDR1 and CDR2 from the germline V gene are SNHLY and FYNNEI. CDR3 in DNA: TGTGCCAGCAGTGAAGACACGTTAGCTAACTATGGCTACACCTTC. It encodes CASSEDTLANYGYTF.

This clonotype showed up many times. The chain couples TRBV12-3 or TRBV12-4 to TRBJ2-2; D is undetermined. Deletions cut 6 bases from V and 7 bases from J, with 12 bases between. The CDR3 extends over 13 amino acids. CDR3 residues: CASRRPGVGELFF. CDR3 DNA sequence: TGTGCCAGCAGGCGACCTGGGGTCGGGGAGCTGTTTTTT.

The table lists this clonotype with a few counts. The chain combines TRBV28 with TRBJ2-5; D possibly corresponds to TRBD1 (6 bases). Germline CDR1 is MDHEN and CDR2 is SYDVKM. The CDR3 is made up of 11 amino acids. V lost 6 bases and J lost 9, with 11 bases in between. DNA for the CDR3: TGTGCCAGCAGGAAGGGGGTGCCCCAGTACTTC. It is translated as CASRKGVPQYF.